This T cell receptor beta chain was sequenced during a study of cytomegalovirus exposure and HLA in healthy donors. Study at large: Findings of an earlier analysis included under 140 million unique TCR beta sequences from some 190 million T cells.

For this clone: The target antigen is unknown. Other DNA variants within this sample encode the same CDR3.

Trimming pared 11 bases from V and 0 bases from J, leaving 13 bases between. Germline values: CDR1 LNHDA, CDR2 SQIVND (reference sequence). CDR3 length equals 14 residues. Broader study findings: Likely technical artifact: a cluster of highly shared sequence variants. Previous analysis showed most TCR beta V segments were productive about 87% or about 30% of the time.

13 Jbeta primers and 60 Vbeta primers were used for the PCR. Sequenced by immunoSEQ multiplex PCR; TCRdb stores in-frame clones only, minus some. The sample has approximately 170,000 clones; roughly 79% are singletons. V and J are TRBV19 and TRBJ1-4; D is ambiguous. This TCR came from a man aged 40-50 years in good health and CMV-seronegative. Sample: PBMCs. CDR3 DNA: TGTGCCTCCAACCGGGTGACAACTAATGAAAAACTGTTTTTT. Its translation: CASNRVTTNEKLFF.